This T cell receptor (beta chain) was found in a study of T cells in Graves' hyperthyroidism and ophthalmopathy. The CDR3 is 21 amino acids. Per germline, CDR1 SGHRS and CDR2 YFSETQ. The junction had 25 bases not matched to a gene; V was cut back by 5 bases and J by 6 bases. Study-wide results and limits: Blood also showed most of the thyroid clonotypes that were expanded above 0.001. By a 13 V-J model, ophthalmopathy was set apart from stable hyperthyroidism.

Patients counted as stable if ophthalmopathy did not develop within 18 months. Lactation, pregnancy, other autoimmune disease or uncontrolled infection led to exclusion of patients. This clonotype was counted ten times or more. Its antigen is not identified. The source material, RNA transcripts, was used to amplify TCR beta CDR3 regions. The TCR CDR3 first-round RT-PCR relied on the HTBI primer set. TCRdb reprocessed the multiplex PCR reads via MiXCR and lists one record per CDR3 protein. Of approximately 560,000 distinct CDR3 sequences detected, 15% to 18% appear once; the ten largest clones hold around 7.3%.

This rearrangement joins TRBV5-1 to TRBJ2-7; 14 bases line up with TRBD2. This TCR came from a woman in her 30s with Graves' hyperthyroidism. The sample taken for sequencing was blood. The CDR3 protein is CASSLRPGLAGEAGLPSEQYF. The CDR3 DNA sequence: TGCGCCAGCAGTTTACGGCCGGGACTAGCGGGAGAGGCGGGTTTACCTAGCGAGCAGTACTTC.